The T cell receptor beta chain under discussion was sequenced for a study of spatial heterogeneity in lung cancer. The library protocol tagged each TCR cDNA with a unique molecular identifier. TCRdb recomputed calls from the 5' RACE reads with MiXCR, one row per CDR3 protein. This table has around 110,000 distinct CDR3 sequences, more than 10% appearing once. CDR1 is MDHEN and CDR2 is SYDVKM in the germline V gene. This CDR3 has 14 residues. V lost 3 bases and J 7 bases, leaving 10 bases between the germline ends. Sample time point: blood at routine non-recurrence follow-up after resection. Unsorted whole RNA samples from tumor, nontumor lung or frozen PBMC were sequenced.

Sequencing was performed on PBMCs, taken at follow-up. The chain recombines TRBV28 with TRBJ1-6; D may be TRBD1 (5 bases). The sequence derives from a male donor with early-stage non-small cell lung cancer. CDR3: CASSLDNTNSPLHF. In nucleotides, the CDR3 is TGTGCCAGCAGTTTGGACAACACCAATTCACCCCTCCACTTT.